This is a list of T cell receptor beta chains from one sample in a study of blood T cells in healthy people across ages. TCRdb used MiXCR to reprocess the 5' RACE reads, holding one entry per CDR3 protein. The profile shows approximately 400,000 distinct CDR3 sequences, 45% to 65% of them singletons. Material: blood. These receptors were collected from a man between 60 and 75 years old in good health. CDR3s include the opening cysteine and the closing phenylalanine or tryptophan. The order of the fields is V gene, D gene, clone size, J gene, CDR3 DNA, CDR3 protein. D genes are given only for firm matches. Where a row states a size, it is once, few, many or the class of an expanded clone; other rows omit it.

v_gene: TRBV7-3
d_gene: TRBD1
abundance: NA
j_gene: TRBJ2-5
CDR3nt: TGTGCCAGCAGGGACAGGCGGGAAGAGACCCAGTACTTC
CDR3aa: CASRDRREETQYF

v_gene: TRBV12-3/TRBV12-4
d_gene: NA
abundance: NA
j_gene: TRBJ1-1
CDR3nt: TGTGCCAGCAGCCGCACAACTACTGAAGCTTTCTTT
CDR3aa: CASSRTTTEAFF

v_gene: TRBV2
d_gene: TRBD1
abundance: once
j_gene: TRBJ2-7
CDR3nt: TGTGCCAGCAGGGATACAGGGGGCAAGCAGTACTTC
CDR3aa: CASRDTGGKQYF

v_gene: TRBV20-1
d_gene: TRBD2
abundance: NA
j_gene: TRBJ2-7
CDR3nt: TGCAGTGCTAGACGACTAGCGGGAGGGATCTACGAGCAGTACTTC
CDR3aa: CSARRLAGGIYEQYF

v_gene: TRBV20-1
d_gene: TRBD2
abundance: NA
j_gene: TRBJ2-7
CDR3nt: TGCAGTGCTACAAGGACTAGCGGGAGCTCCGAGCAGTACTTC
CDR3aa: CSATRTSGSSEQYF

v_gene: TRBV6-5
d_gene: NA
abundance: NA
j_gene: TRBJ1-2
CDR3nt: TGTGCCAGCGCCAAAGGTCGGGGAATCTATGGCTACACCTTC
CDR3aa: CASAKGRGIYGYTF

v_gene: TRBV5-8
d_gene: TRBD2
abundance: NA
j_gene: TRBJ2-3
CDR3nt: TGTGCCAGCAGCTTGGCCCGGCTAGCGGTCACAGATACGCAGTATTTT
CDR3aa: CASSLARLAVTDTQYF

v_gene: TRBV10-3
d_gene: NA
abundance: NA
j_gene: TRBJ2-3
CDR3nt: TGTGCCATCATGCCCGGGACGCTCAGCACAGATACGCAGTATTTT
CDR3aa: CAIMPGTLSTDTQYF

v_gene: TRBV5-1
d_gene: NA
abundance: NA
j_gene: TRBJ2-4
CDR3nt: TGCGCCAGCAGCTTGGCCGGAGGGGGAAACATTCAGTACTTC
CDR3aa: CASSLAGGGNIQYF

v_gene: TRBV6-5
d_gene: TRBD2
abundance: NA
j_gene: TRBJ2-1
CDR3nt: TGTGCCAGCAGTTCCTCCACTGGGAGGGCCTACAATGAGCAGTTCTTC
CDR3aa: CASSSSTGRAYNEQFF

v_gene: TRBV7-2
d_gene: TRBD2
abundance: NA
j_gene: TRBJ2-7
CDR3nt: TGTGCCAGCAGCTTAACGGGGGGTAATGCCTACGAGCAGTACTTC
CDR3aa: CASSLTGGNAYEQYF

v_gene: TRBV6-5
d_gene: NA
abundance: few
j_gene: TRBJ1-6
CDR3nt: TGTGCCAGCAGTTACTCCCAAAGTTCACCCCTCCACTTT
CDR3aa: CASSYSQSSPLHF

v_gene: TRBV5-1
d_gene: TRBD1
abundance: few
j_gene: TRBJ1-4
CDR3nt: TGCGCCAGCAGCTTGACCTGGACAGGGGAGGGAGAAAAACTGTTTTTT
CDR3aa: CASSLTWTGEGEKLFF

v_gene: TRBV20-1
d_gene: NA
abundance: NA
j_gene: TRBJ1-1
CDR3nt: TGCAGTGCTAGAGAGAGGGGCAGGGGCACTGAAGCTTTCTTT
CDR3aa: CSARERGRGTEAFF

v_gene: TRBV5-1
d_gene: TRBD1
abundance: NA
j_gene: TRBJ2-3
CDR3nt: TGCGCCAGCACCCCGGACAGGGGAACAGATACGCAGTATTTT
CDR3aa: CASTPDRGTDTQYF

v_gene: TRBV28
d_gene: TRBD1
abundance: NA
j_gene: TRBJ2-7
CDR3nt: TGTGCCAGCAAACGACAGGGGTCCTACGAGCAGTACTTC
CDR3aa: CASKRQGSYEQYF